These T cell receptor beta chains were read from a single sample in a study of T cell responses to AZD1222 COVID-19 vaccine. This table comes from immunoSEQ multiplex PCR, and its TCRdb copy is limited to in-frame clones, with some not included. Among approximately 97,000 clones listed, roughly 86% were seen once. The specimen comprised peripheral blood, sampled on day 0 of AZD1222 vaccination. Receptor source: an adult in good health. Both conserved end residues are part of each CDR3. A D gene is named only where the DNA matches it firmly. Not every row has a clone size; where given, it reads once, few, many or a size class.

NA	NA	TRBV6-5	TRBJ2-1	CASIIGFRQFF	TGTGCCAGCATAATAGGGTTTAGACAGTTCTTC
NA	NA	TRBV5-1	TRBJ1-1	CASRGLRMNTEAFF	TGCGCCAGCCGGGGGCTGAGGATGAACACTGAAGCTTTCTTT
NA	NA	TRBV30	TRBJ1-2	CAWGTDRPYGYTF	TGTGCCTGGGGTACCGACAGGCCATATGGCTACACCTTC
few	NA	TRBV10-3	TRBJ2-3	CAISESGPGKDTQYF	TGTGCCATCAGTGAGTCGGGGCCGGGGAAAGATACGCAGTATTTT
NA	NA	TRBV6-2/TRBV6-3	TRBJ1-5	CASSYWGPGNQPQHF	TGTGCCAGCAGTTACTGGGGGCCGGGCAATCAGCCCCAGCATTTT
NA	NA	TRBV7-2	TRBJ1-2	CASSSGSYYGYTF	TGTGCCAGCAGCTCAGGGAGTTACTATGGCTACACCTTC
NA	NA	TRBV6-5	TRBJ2-1	CASTTRLGTYNEQFF	TGTGCCAGCACAACACGGCTGGGCACCTACAATGAGCAGTTCTTC
NA	NA	TRBV7-2	TRBJ2-7	CASSYDLRVYEQYF	TGTGCCAGCAGCTACGATTTAAGGGTTTACGAGCAGTACTTC
NA	NA	TRBV19	TRBJ2-7	CASSSAYEQYF	TGTGCCAGTAGTTCCGCCTACGAGCAGTACTTC
NA	NA	TRBV29-1	TRBJ1-4	CSVEGTETGTNEKLFF	TGCAGCGTTGAAGGGACCGAGACGGGAACTAATGAAAAACTGTTTTTT
NA	TRBD1	TRBV28	TRBJ2-3	CASSQQGSRTQYF	TGTGCCAGCAGTCAACAGGGGTCTAGAACGCAGTATTTT
NA	NA	TRBV7-9	TRBJ1-4	CASSAPTNEKLFF	TGTGCCAGCAGTGCCCCAACTAATGAAAAACTGTTTTTT
NA	TRBD1	TRBV18	TRBJ1-5	CASSPTGANQPQHF	TGTGCCAGCTCACCAACAGGGGCTAATCAGCCCCAGCATTTT
NA	TRBD1	TRBV5-5	TRBJ1-1	CASSSRQGWTEAFF	TGTGCCAGCAGCTCTCGACAGGGTTGGACTGAAGCTTTCTTT
NA	NA	TRBV5-4	TRBJ1-1	CASSLGMNTEAFF	TGTGCCAGCAGCTTAGGTATGAACACTGAAGCTTTCTTT
NA	NA	TRBV25-1	TRBJ1-2	CASSDGRYGYTF	TGTGCCAGCAGTGATGGAAGGTATGGCTACACCTTC
NA	TRBD2	TRBV28	TRBJ2-5	CASSQPTSGSAETQYF	TGTGCCAGCAGTCAACCGACTAGCGGGAGTGCAGAGACCCAGTACTTC
few	TRBD1	TRBV5-1	TRBJ1-2	CASSLREGANYGYTF	TGCGCCAGCAGCTTGAGAGAGGGGGCCAACTATGGCTACACCTTC
NA	NA	TRBV5-4	TRBJ2-7	CASSLGGGGGSYEQYF	TGTGCCAGCAGCCTCGGGGGAGGGGGCGGTTCCTACGAGCAGTACTTC
NA	NA	TRBV5-1	TRBJ2-3	CASSLEGGQADTQYF	TGCGCCAGCAGCTTGGAGGGGGGCCAGGCAGATACGCAGTATTTT
once	TRBD1	TRBV5-1	TRBJ2-7	CASSLEQGQGKEQYF	TGCGCCAGCAGCTTGGAGCAGGGACAGGGGAAAGAGCAGTACTTC
NA	NA	TRBV15	TRBJ2-2	CATSNNPYTGELFF	TGTGCCACCAGCAATAACCCATACACCGGGGAGCTGTTTTTT
NA	NA	TRBV15	TRBJ2-1	CATSRGRGGEQFF	TGTGCCACCAGCAGAGGAAGGGGCGGGGAGCAGTTCTTC
few	TRBD2	TRBV5-1	TRBJ2-7	CASSLAGAGDLYEQYF	TGCGCCAGCAGCTTGGCCGGCGCGGGAGATCTCTACGAGCAGTACTTC
NA	NA	TRBV9	TRBJ2-1	CASSPESYNEQFF	TGTGCCAGCAGCCCCGAATCGTACAATGAGCAGTTCTTC
NA	NA	TRBV9	TRBJ2-7	CASSVDEASSYEQYF	TGTGCCAGCAGCGTAGATGAAGCGAGCTCCTACGAGCAGTACTTC
NA	TRBD1	TRBV28	TRBJ1-2	CASTPGQGGYGYTF	TGTGCCAGCACCCCGGGACAGGGGGGATATGGCTACACCTTC
NA	NA	TRBV19	TRBJ1-1	CASSSGGELQAFF	TGTGCCAGTAGTTCCGGTGGCGAACTACAAGCTTTCTTT
NA	NA	TRBV5-1	TRBJ2-1	CASSPRTENNEQFF	TGCGCCAGCAGCCCACGGACAGAAAACAATGAGCAGTTCTTC
NA	NA	TRBV27	TRBJ1-3	CASSSDGNTIYF	TGTGCCAGCAGTTCGGACGGGAACACCATATATTTT
NA	TRBD2	TRBV6-2/TRBV6-3	TRBJ2-7	CASSYPTGTNTYEQYF	TGTGCCAGCAGTTACCCCACCGGGACTAACACCTACGAGCAGTACTTC
once	NA	TRBV7-2	TRBJ2-7	CASSSIMGGEQYF	TGTGCCAGCAGCTCGATTATGGGGGGCGAGCAGTACTTC
NA	NA	TRBV4-2	TRBJ1-5	CASSPSGGDQPQHF	TGTGCCAGCAGCCCCTCCGGCGGGGATCAGCCCCAGCATTTT
NA	TRBD2	TRBV7-2	TRBJ2-1	CASSLARGGRAYNEQFF	TGTGCCAGCAGCTTAGCGAGGGGCGGGAGGGCATACAATGAGCAGTTCTTC